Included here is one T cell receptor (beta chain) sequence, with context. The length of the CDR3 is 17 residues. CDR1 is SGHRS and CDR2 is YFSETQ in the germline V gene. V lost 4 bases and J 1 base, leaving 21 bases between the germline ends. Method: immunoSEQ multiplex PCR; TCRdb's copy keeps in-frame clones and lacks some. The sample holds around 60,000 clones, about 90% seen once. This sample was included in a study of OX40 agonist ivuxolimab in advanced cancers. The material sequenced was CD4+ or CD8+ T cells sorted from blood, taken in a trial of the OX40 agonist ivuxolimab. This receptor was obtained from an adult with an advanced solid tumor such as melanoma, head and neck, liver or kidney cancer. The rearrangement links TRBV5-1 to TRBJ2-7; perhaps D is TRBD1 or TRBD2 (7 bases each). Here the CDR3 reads CASSPSRQGGQSYEQYF. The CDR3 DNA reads TGCGCCAGCAGCCCCTCTCGACAGGGAGGGCAGTCCTACGAGCAGTACTTC. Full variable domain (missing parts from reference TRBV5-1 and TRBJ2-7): KAGVTQTPRYLIKTRGQQVTLSCSPISGHRSVSWYQQTPGQGLQFLFEYFSETQRNKGNFPGRFSGRQFSNSRSEMNVSTLELGDSALYLCASSPSRQGGQSYEQYFGPGTRLTVT.